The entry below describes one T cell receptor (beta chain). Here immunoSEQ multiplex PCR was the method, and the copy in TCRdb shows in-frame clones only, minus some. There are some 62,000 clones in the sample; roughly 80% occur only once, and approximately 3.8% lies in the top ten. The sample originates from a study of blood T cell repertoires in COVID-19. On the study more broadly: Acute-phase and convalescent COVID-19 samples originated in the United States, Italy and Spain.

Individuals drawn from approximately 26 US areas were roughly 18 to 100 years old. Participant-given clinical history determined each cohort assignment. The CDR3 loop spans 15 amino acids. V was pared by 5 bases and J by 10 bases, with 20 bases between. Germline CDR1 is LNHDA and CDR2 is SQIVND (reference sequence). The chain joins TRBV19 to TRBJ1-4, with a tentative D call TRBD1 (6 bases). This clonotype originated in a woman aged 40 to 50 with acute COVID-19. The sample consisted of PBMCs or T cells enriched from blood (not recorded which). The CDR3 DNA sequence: TGTGCCAGTAGTCCCGTAGGGGGGGGAAGTGGAAAACTGTTTTTT. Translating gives CASSPVGGGSGKLFF.